The 10 T cell receptor beta chains listed next were all sequenced from one sample in a study of shared clonotypes between healthy human individuals. The naive CD8 subset, CD45RO-negative cells positively selected for CCR7, excluded terminally differentiated effector memory CD45RA+ cells. The assay was immunoSEQ multiplex PCR, and TCRdb's table has in-frame clones only and misses some. The sample holds 450,000 to 700,000 clones; around 95% are singletons and the top ten take about 0.11%. The sequencing input was naive CD8+ T cells sorted from blood. All receptors derive from a woman under 40 in good health.

The chain combines TRBV5-6 with TRBJ1-2, with D maybe TRBD1 (6 bases). Trimming shortened V by 4 bases and J by 4 bases, and 20 bases separated the two germline ends. Germline V gives CDR1 SGHDT, CDR2 YYEEEE. The CDR3 is made up of 16 amino acids. The CDR3 is CASSGGAYNTFYGYTF. CDR3 in DNA: TGTGCCAGCAGCGGGGGGGCCTACAACACCTTCTATGGCTACACCTTC.

This clone was seen once. This rearrangement joins TRBV6-5 to TRBJ2-1; TRBD2 agrees at 11 bases. V was clipped by 8 bases and J by 5 bases; unmatched bases: 5. The V gene's germline CDR1 is MNHEY and CDR2 SVGAGI. The CDR3 has 14 residues. This CDR3 reads CASEGTSGHNEQFF. In DNA, the CDR3 is TGTGCCAGCGAAGGGACTAGCGGCCACAATGAGCAGTTCTTC.

The J gene is TRBJ2-7, the V gene TRBV13; 8 bases map to TRBD1. V trimming: 3 bases; J trimming: 2 bases; junction bases outside the gene matches: 3. The CDR3 loop spans 14 amino acids. Germline CDR1 is PRHDT and CDR2 is FYEKMQ (reference sequence). The CDR3 nucleotides are TGTGCCAGCAGCTTGGGGACAGGCACCTACGAGCAGTACTTC. This sequence encodes CASSLGTGTYEQYF. The whole variable domain, remainder taken from reference TRBV13 and TRBJ2-7, is AAGVIQSPRHLIKEKRETATLKCYPIPRHDTVYWYQQGPGQDPQFLISFYEKMQSDKGSIPDRFSAQQFSDYHSELNMSSLELGDSALYFCASSLGTGTYEQYFGPGTRLTVT.

This clone was found once. Here the CDR3 DNA reads TGTGCCAGCAGCGCTAGCGGGGAACCCTACGAGCAGTACTTC. Translating it yields CASSASGEPYEQYF. The chain is built from TRBV9 and TRBJ2-5; 9 bases map to TRBD2. The end of the DNA fits TRBJ2-7 better, so the J call may be wrong. Germline V CDR1 and CDR2: SGDLS, YYNGEE. This CDR3 has 14 amino acids.

The CDR3 region has the DNA TGTGCCAGTAGCGGGCCACGCTACGAGCAGTACTTC. Its translation is CASSGPRYEQYF. The chain has TRBV28 and TRBJ2-7; 7 bases are a match to TRBD2. From germline, CDR1 is MDHEN and CDR2 SYDVKM. The V gene end was trimmed by 9 bases and the J gene end by 3 bases; junction bases not matched to a gene: 5. This CDR3 comprises 12 residues.

V and J are TRBV7-9 and TRBJ2-7, with TRBD1 matching over 7 bases. J gave up 2 bases and V 5 bases, and 3 bases lay outside the gene matches. CDR1 and CDR2 from the germline V gene are SEHNR and FQNEAQ (reference sequence). The length of the CDR3 is 13 residues. CDR3 residues: CASSLDRTYEQYF. The CDR3 coding sequence is TGTGCCAGCAGCCTGGACAGGACCTACGAGCAGTACTTC.

J is TRBJ2-7 and V is TRBV5-1; D perhaps matches TRBD2 (6 bases). CDR1 is SGHRS and CDR2 is YFSETQ in the germline V gene. The CDR3 has 15 amino acids. Trimming left V 4 bases short and J 4 bases short, with 18 bases between. CDR3 residues: CASSPAGGNAYEQYF. CDR3 coding DNA: TGCGCCAGCAGCCCTGCAGGAGGGAACGCATACGAGCAGTACTTC.

A few counts support this clone. The chain combines TRBV2 with TRBJ1-1; no firm D call. V lost 5 bases and J lost 5, with 12 bases in between. This CDR3 contains 13 residues. Germline CDR1 is SNHLY and CDR2 is FYNNEI. CDR3 sequence reads: CASSLAGWTEAFF. The CDR3 DNA follows: TGTGCCAGCAGTCTCGCGGGTTGGACTGAAGCTTTCTTT.

The chain has TRBV10-3 and TRBJ2-5; 11 bases are shared with TRBD2. The DNA end is a closer match to TRBJ2-7, so the J assignment may be wrong. Germline-derived CDR1 and CDR2 are ENHRY and SYGVKD. The CDR3 has 16 residues. The CDR3 here is CAISESPGTSGYEQYF. In nucleotides, the CDR3 is TGTGCCATCAGTGAGTCCCCCGGGACTAGCGGTTACGAGCAGTACTTC.

This sequence joins TRBV7-3 and TRBJ2-1; TRBD2 aligns across 14 bases. Germline CDR1 SGHTA, CDR2 FQGTGA. The CDR3 is 16 amino acids. Trimming removed 5 bases from V and 7 bases from J; junction bases left unmatched: 7. CDR3 DNA sequence: TGTGCCAGCAGCCTCGGGACTAGCGGGAGAGGGAATGAGCAGTTCTTC. It encodes CASSLGTSGRGNEQFF.